The rows below give T cell receptor beta chains drawn from one sample of a study of blood T cell repertoires in COVID-19. Some clones are missing from TCRdb's copy, which holds only in-frame ones; the method was immunoSEQ multiplex PCR. The data contain fewer than 250,000 clones, roughly 80% of them singletons. The specimen sequenced was peripheral blood. All receptors derive from a woman aged 40 to 50 with active or convalescent COVID-19. Each CDR3 is given with its conserved first and last residue. The D gene is left open where the match is weak. Clone size is given for some rows only: seen once, a few or many times, or a class if the clone is expanded.

J: TRBJ2-7; size: NA; D: TRBD2; V: TRBV29-1; DNA: TGCAGCGTTGAAGATCAGGTGCGGGGGGGGACCTACGAGCAGTACTTC; CDR3: CSVEDQVRGGTYEQYF
J: TRBJ1-2; size: NA; D: NA; V: TRBV30; DNA: TGTGCCTGGTACAGGGAGCCCCGCTATGGCTACACCTTC; CDR3: CAWYREPRYGYTF
J: TRBJ1-2; size: NA; D: NA; V: TRBV27; DNA: TGTGCCAGCGGACTACTAGGGGGGGAAGGAGGCTATGGCTACACCTTC; CDR3: CASGLLGGEGGYGYTF
J: TRBJ2-3; size: NA; D: NA; V: TRBV6-5; DNA: TGTGCCAGCAGTTCTCCACTTAGGGGAGATACGCAGTATTTT; CDR3: CASSSPLRGDTQYF
J: TRBJ2-1; size: NA; D: TRBD2; V: TRBV6-1; DNA: TGTGCCAGCAGTGAAAAGGCGTTAGCGGGAGTCACAGAGCAGTTCTTC; CDR3: CASSEKALAGVTEQFF
J: TRBJ1-2; size: NA; D: TRBD1; V: TRBV10-3; DNA: TGTGCCATCAGTGCCAAAGGACAGGGGAAGGACTATGGCTACACCTTC; CDR3: CAISAKGQGKDYGYTF
J: TRBJ2-7; size: NA; D: TRBD2; V: TRBV7-9; DNA: TGTGCCAGCAGCTTTATCAGCGGGAGTGGGGAGCAGTACTTC; CDR3: CASSFISGSGEQYF
J: TRBJ1-1; size: NA; D: NA; V: TRBV7-9; DNA: TGTGCCAGCGCCTGGGGGGACACTGAAGCTTTCTTT; CDR3: CASAWGDTEAFF
J: TRBJ1-1; size: few; D: TRBD1; V: TRBV30; DNA: TGTGCCTGGAGTGTTTGGGGACAGGGTAACACTGAAGCTTTCTTT; CDR3: CAWSVWGQGNTEAFF
J: TRBJ1-5; size: NA; D: NA; V: TRBV6-6; DNA: TGTGCCAGCAGCACGACAGGATATAGCAATCAGCCCCAGCATTTT; CDR3: CASSTTGYSNQPQHF
J: TRBJ2-7; size: NA; D: TRBD1; V: TRBV7-2; DNA: TGTGCCAGCAGCTTAGGTCGGGGGACAGGGCCAGAGCAGTACTTC; CDR3: CASSLGRGTGPEQYF
J: TRBJ1-1; size: NA; D: NA; V: TRBV6-5; DNA: TGTGCCAGCACCTTTGCGCGAGGGTTGAACACTGAAGCTTTCTTT; CDR3: CASTFARGLNTEAFF
J: TRBJ2-1; size: NA; D: TRBD2; V: TRBV24-1; DNA: TGTGCCACCAGTGATCCTAGGGCGGGAGTTTTCGATGAGCAGTTCTTC; CDR3: CATSDPRAGVFDEQFF
J: TRBJ2-7; size: NA; D: NA; V: TRBV12-3/TRBV12-4; DNA: TGTGCCAGCAGTTTAACGGCCCGCGAGGAGGAGTACTTC; CDR3: CASSLTAREEEYF
J: TRBJ1-1; size: NA; D: NA; V: TRBV7-2; DNA: TGTGCCAGCAGCACGGGGGGGTTCACTGAAGCTTTCTTT; CDR3: CASSTGGFTEAFF
J: TRBJ2-2; size: NA; D: TRBD2; V: TRBV18; DNA: TGTGCCAGCTCACCACGCAAAGGAACCGACGGACTAGCGACCGGGGAGCTGTTTTTT; CDR3: CASSPRKGTDGLATGELFF
J: TRBJ2-3; size: NA; D: TRBD1; V: TRBV24-1; DNA: TGTGCCACCAGTGATTATCAAGGGACAGGGCTATCAGATACGCAGTATTTT; CDR3: CATSDYQGTGLSDTQYF
J: TRBJ2-7; size: few; D: TRBD2; V: TRBV3-1/TRBV3-2; DNA: TGTGCCAGCAGCCGGACTAGCGGGAGCTCCTACGAGCAGTACTTC; CDR3: CASSRTSGSSYEQYF
J: TRBJ2-5; size: NA; D: NA; V: TRBV11-2; DNA: TGTGCCAGCAGCTTAGAGTGGAGACAAGAGACCCAGTACTTC; CDR3: CASSLEWRQETQYF
J: TRBJ2-3; size: NA; D: TRBD2; V: TRBV5-3; DNA: TGTGCCAGAAGCGGGGGGACTATTGGCACAGATACGCAGTATTTT; CDR3: CARSGGTIGTDTQYF
J: TRBJ2-2; size: NA; D: NA; V: TRBV19; DNA: TGTGCCAGTAGTATGTGGCAGCCCGGGGTCACCGGGGAGCTGTTTTTT; CDR3: CASSMWQPGVTGELFF
J: TRBJ1-1; size: NA; D: NA; V: TRBV15; DNA: TGTGCCACCAGCAGAGATCAGCGGGGGAACACTGAAGCTTTCTTT; CDR3: CATSRDQRGNTEAFF
J: TRBJ1-3; size: once; D: TRBD1; V: TRBV2; DNA: TGTGCCGGATCACAGGGGTTAGCTGGAAACACCATATATTTT; CDR3: CAGSQGLAGNTIYF
J: TRBJ1-6; size: NA; D: TRBD1; V: TRBV30; DNA: TGTGCCTGGAGGGAACAGGGGGCGAATTCACCCCTCCACTTT; CDR3: CAWREQGANSPLHF
J: TRBJ2-2; size: NA; D: NA; V: TRBV21-1; DNA: TGTGCCAGCAGCAATGCTTTCTTTAACAGGATCGGTGGCACCGGGGAGCTGTTTTTT; CDR3: CASSNAFFNRIGGTGELFF
J: TRBJ2-7; size: NA; D: NA; V: TRBV7-3; DNA: TGTGCCAGCAGCTTATGGGACTGCGAATCTTCCTACGAGCAGTACTTC; CDR3: CASSLWDCESSYEQYF
J: TRBJ2-5; size: NA; D: NA; V: TRBV28; DNA: TGTGCCAGCAGCACTCTTCCTCCGACAGACCATGGGACCCAGTACTTC; CDR3: CASSTLPPTDHGTQYF
J: TRBJ2-6; size: NA; D: NA; V: TRBV19; DNA: TGTGCCAGTGCAGAAGGGGGTGTTGGGGCCAACGTCCTGACTTTC; CDR3: CASAEGGVGANVLTF
J: TRBJ2-5; size: NA; D: TRBD1; V: TRBV11-3; DNA: TGTGCCAGCAGCGCCGGGACAGCGGAGACCCAGTACTTC; CDR3: CASSAGTAETQYF
J: TRBJ1-2; size: NA; D: TRBD1; V: TRBV7-3; DNA: TGTGCCAGCAGCCCCAGACAGGGCCCTAGCTATGGCTACACCTTC; CDR3: CASSPRQGPSYGYTF
J: TRBJ2-7; size: few; D: NA; V: TRBV7-8; DNA: TGTGCCAGCAGCTTAGAGCGGACCCCCTCCTACGAGCAGTACTTC; CDR3: CASSLERTPSYEQYF
J: TRBJ2-1; size: NA; D: TRBD2; V: TRBV7-9; DNA: TGTGCCAGCAGCTTAGCTAGCGGGAGCCACAATGAGCAGTTCTTC; CDR3: CASSLASGSHNEQFF
J: TRBJ2-2; size: NA; D: NA; V: TRBV7-3; DNA: TGTGCCAGCAGCCCCTGGGACTCCCAACCTTTAAACACCGGGGAGCTGTTTTTT; CDR3: CASSPWDSQPLNTGELFF
J: TRBJ1-6; size: NA; D: NA; V: TRBV19; DNA: TGTGCCAGTAGTGGCAGGGTCTCACCCCTCCACTTT; CDR3: CASSGRVSPLHF
J: TRBJ2-3; size: NA; D: NA; V: TRBV28; DNA: TGTGCCAGCAGTTTATCCCCCTCAATAACAGGGTTTGGCACAGATACGCAGTATTTT; CDR3: CASSLSPSITGFGTDTQYF
J: TRBJ2-7; size: NA; D: NA; V: TRBV6-5; DNA: TGTGCCACCTACGAGGTGGACTACGAGCAGTACTTC; CDR3: CATYEVDYEQYF
J: TRBJ2-7; size: NA; D: NA; V: TRBV9; DNA: TGTGCCAGCAGCGTAGGGACAGAGAGCTCCTACGAGCAGTACTTC; CDR3: CASSVGTESSYEQYF
J: TRBJ2-7; size: NA; D: NA; V: TRBV9; DNA: TGTGCCAGCAGCGTATCAGGGGCCAGCTCCTACGAGCAGTACTTC; CDR3: CASSVSGASSYEQYF
J: TRBJ1-1; size: NA; D: TRBD1; V: TRBV6-5; DNA: TGTGCCAGCAGGGCGACAGGGGGCGAAGCTTTCTTT; CDR3: CASRATGGEAFF
J: TRBJ2-7; size: few; D: NA; V: TRBV10-2; DNA: TGCGCCAGCACCCCGAGCCACGAGCAGTACTTC; CDR3: CASTPSHEQYF
J: TRBJ2-7; size: NA; D: TRBD2; V: TRBV29-1; DNA: TGCAGCGTTGAAGGGGGCCTACCGGGACTAGCCTCGGGTGAGCAGTACTTC; CDR3: CSVEGGLPGLASGEQYF
J: TRBJ1-5; size: NA; D: TRBD1; V: TRBV18; DNA: TGTGCCAGCTCACCCGGGACAGGGGATCAGCCCCAGCATTTT; CDR3: CASSPGTGDQPQHF
J: TRBJ1-1; size: NA; D: NA; V: TRBV5-1; DNA: TGCGCCAGCATGAGAGGGATAGGATCGAACACTGAAGCTTTCTTT; CDR3: CASMRGIGSNTEAFF
J: TRBJ1-6; size: NA; D: NA; V: TRBV7-9; DNA: TGTGCCAGCACCAGTTATAAGGGGTATAATTCACCCCTCCACTTT; CDR3: CASTSYKGYNSPLHF
J: TRBJ1-1; size: NA; D: NA; V: TRBV2; DNA: TGTGCCAGCAGCCAGACAGGGAACACTGAAGCTTTCTTT; CDR3: CASSQTGNTEAFF
J: TRBJ2-7; size: NA; D: TRBD2; V: TRBV25-1; DNA: TGTGCCAGCAGTGCAACTAGCGGGAGGGCCTCCTACGAGCAGTACTTC; CDR3: CASSATSGRASYEQYF
J: TRBJ1-5; size: few; D: NA; V: TRBV18; DNA: TGTGCCAGCTCATTCACCATGAGGCCCGGCGGCCCCCAGCATTTT; CDR3: CASSFTMRPGGPQHF